Detailed here is one T cell receptor beta chain. Its antigen target is currently unknown. The sample holds no much larger clone one base away, and base qualities are not on file. This entry belongs to a study of blood T cells in healthy people across ages (dated by TCRdb to between 2015 and 2016). For the wider study: In model experiments, template switching captured about one uniquely barcoded TCR beta cDNA molecule for every two T cells. The study measured age-related changes in TCR beta repertoire diversity using deep sequencing normalized with unique cDNA molecular identifiers. Four age groups were formed from the donors: young (average around 15 years), middle-aged (around 37), aged (more than 55) and long-lived (about 80). To avoid experimental bias, donors of different ages were spread randomly across the sequencing lanes. Two additional independent replicas of 1 million unique cDNA reads from the same blood draw were analyzed for two donors (one aged 18 to 30 and one aged 80 or older).

Libraries were constructed by 5' RACE. This sample was sequenced with an Illumina HiSeq 2500. A second PCR of about 7 to 12 cycles was run with a J-beta primer mix and a sample-barcoded 5' primer. A template-switch 5' adaptor carrying 12 random nucleotides introduced a unique molecular identifier onto each TCR beta cDNA molecule. Each sample yielded at least 3 million CDR3-containing paired-end reads. The Mint cDNA synthesis kit, primed by a TRBC-specific oligonucleotide, was used to synthesize first-strand cDNA from all RNA. After uracil-DNA glycosylase treatment, a first 18-cycle PCR used universal primers M1SS and BC2_uni_R on all cDNA. Concerning the study's data processing: Normalization of each sample was performed by random selection of 1 million high-quality reads, each carrying a distinct molecular identifier. Instead of being binned into consensus sequences, reads with shared molecular identifiers were discarded. MiTCR, set to a Q25 quality threshold and the strictest error-elimination algorithm, was used for CDR3 identification, clonotype clustering and error correction. A nonparametric unseen species model with Euler transformation was used to estimate lower-bound total TCR beta diversity. The raw public reads went through TCRdb reprocessing: fastp at Q25, MiXCR clone calling, in-frame beta chains kept. Entries are consolidated by CDR3 protein sequence, retaining the most common genes and DNA. Clone size and V and J calls follow TCRdb, not the original study. The sample table shows 710,000 or so distinct CDR3 sequences, and 22% are seen once. Under 25% of the sample rests with the top ten.

The investigation overall reported the following: The CMV infection status of donors was not known, potentially confounding age-related changes in expanded clonotypes. Observed TCR beta diversity correlated strongly with the percentage of naive T cells measured by flow cytometry. Observed TCR beta diversity per million T cells fell roughly linearly with age, and a significant reduction was already apparent by age roughly 40. Since profiling was done on bulk unsorted PBMCs, naive and antigen-experienced compartments could not be conclusively compared. Compared with the aged group, the long-lived group had more naive CD4+ T cells, fewer expanded clones and increased TCR diversity, a pattern suggesting age selection. Total diversity estimates from one million sequenced T cells were considered lower bounds and underestimates.

The 39 donors, aged about 6 to 95 years, were systemically healthy Caucasian individuals from Russia. Roughly 9.5 milliliters of peripheral blood were drawn from each donor into EDTA-treated Vacutainer tubes. Ficoll-Paque density-gradient centrifugation was used to isolate PBMCs, with at least 7 million obtained per sample. Total RNA was extracted from PBMCs with Trizol reagent, with at least 5.5 micrograms obtained per sample. For every donor, flow cytometry on a PBMC aliquot measured the percentage of naive CD45RAhigh/CD27high T cells. The CDR3 covers 15 residues, taking in both the cysteine and the phenylalanine. Left in the record is the CDR3 DNA by itself, 45 bases read in frame from the first base. CDR1 and CDR2 are drawn from the germline V gene: MNHEY, SVGAGI. The junction shows trimming of 7 bases on V and 8 bases on J, plus 20 bases between the germline ends.

Sequencing used blood. The sequence was collected from a man in his sixties or seventies in good health. This chain is built from TRBV6-5 and TRBJ1-4; the D segment could be TRBD1, given 6 matching bases. In nucleotide form, the sequence is TGTGCCAGCACCCACGGCGGGGGGCAAGGCGAAAAACTGTTTTTT. This translates into CASTHGGGQGEKLFF.